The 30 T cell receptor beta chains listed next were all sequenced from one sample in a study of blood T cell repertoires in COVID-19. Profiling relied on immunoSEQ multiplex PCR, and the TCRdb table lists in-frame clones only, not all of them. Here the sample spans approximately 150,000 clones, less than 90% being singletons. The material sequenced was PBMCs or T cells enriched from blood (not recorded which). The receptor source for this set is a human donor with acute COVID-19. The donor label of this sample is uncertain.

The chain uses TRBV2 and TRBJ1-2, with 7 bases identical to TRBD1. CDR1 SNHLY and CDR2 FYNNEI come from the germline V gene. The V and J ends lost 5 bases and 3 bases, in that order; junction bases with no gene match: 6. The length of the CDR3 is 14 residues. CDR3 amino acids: CASSPRQGDYGYTF. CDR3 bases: TGTGCCAGCAGTCCCCGACAGGGTGACTATGGCTACACCTTC. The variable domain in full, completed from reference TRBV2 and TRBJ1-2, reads EPEVTQTPSHQVTQMGQEVILRCVPISNHLYFYWYRQILGQKVEFLVSFYNNEISEKSEIFDDQFSVERPDGSNFTLKIRSTKLEDSAMYFCASSPRQGDYGYTFGSGTRLTVV.

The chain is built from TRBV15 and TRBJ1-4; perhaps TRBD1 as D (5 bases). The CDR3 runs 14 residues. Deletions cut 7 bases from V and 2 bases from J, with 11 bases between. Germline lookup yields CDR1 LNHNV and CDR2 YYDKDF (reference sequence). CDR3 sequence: CATKGGHTNEKLFF. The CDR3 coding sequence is TGTGCCACCAAGGGCGGACATACTAATGAAAAACTGTTTTTT.

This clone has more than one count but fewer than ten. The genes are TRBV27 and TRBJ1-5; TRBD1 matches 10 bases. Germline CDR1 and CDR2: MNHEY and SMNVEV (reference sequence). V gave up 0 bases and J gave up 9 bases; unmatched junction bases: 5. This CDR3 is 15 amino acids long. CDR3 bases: TGTGCCAGCAGTTTATCGGGACAGGGGTTCGCGCCCCAGCATTTT. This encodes CASSLSGQGFAPQHF.

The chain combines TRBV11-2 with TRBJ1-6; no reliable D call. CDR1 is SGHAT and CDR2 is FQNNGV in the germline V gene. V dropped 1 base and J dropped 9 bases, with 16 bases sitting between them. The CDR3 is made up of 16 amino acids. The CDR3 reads CASSLAPAPSGSPLHF. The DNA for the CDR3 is TGTGCCAGCAGCTTAGCCCCGGCGCCTTCGGGTTCACCCCTCCACTTT.

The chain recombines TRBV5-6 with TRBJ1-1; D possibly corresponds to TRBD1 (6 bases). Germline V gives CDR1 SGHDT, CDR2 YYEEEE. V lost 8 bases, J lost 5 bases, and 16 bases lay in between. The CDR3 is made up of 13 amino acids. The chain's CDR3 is CASRGRGNTEAFF. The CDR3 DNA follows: TGTGCCAGTAGGGGGAGGGGAAATACTGAAGCTTTCTTT.

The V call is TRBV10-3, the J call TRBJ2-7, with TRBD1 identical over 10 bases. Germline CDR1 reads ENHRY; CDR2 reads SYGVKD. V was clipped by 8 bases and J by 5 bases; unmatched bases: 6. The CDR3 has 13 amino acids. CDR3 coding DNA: TGTGCCATCTTCGACAGGGGGCTCAACGAGCAGTACTTC. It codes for CAIFDRGLNEQYF.

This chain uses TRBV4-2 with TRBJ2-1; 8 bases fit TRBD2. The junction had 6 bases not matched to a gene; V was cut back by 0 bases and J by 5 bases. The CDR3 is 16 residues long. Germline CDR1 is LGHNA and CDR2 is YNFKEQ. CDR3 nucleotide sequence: TGTGCCAGCAGCCAAGATCGAGCGGGGGTAAACAATGAGCAGTTCTTC. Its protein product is CASSQDRAGVNNEQFF.

For the CDR3, the DNA is TGTGCCAGCAGTCCATACAGGGGCCTCTTCTACAATGAGCAGTTCTTC. Protein: CASSPYRGLFYNEQFF. The chain couples TRBV27 to TRBJ2-1; 7 nucleotides match TRBD1. CDR3 length: 16 residues. The ends lost 5 bases at V and 3 bases at J; junction bases unmatched: 10. In germline, CDR1 is MNHEY, CDR2 SMNVEV (reference sequence).

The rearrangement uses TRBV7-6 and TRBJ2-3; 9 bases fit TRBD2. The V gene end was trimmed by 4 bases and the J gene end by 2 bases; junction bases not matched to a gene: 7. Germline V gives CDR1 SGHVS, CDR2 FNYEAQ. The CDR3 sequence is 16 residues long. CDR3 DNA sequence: TGTGCCAGCAGCTCCGAGACTAGCGGCAACACAGATACGCAGTATTTT. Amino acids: CASSSETSGNTDTQYF. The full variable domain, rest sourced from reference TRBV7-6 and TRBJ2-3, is GAGVSQSPRYKVTKRGQDVALRCDPISGHVSLYWYRQALGQGPEFLTYFNYEAQQDKSGLPNDRFSAERPEGSISTLTIQRTEQRDSAMYRCASSSETSGNTDTQYFGPGTRLTVL.

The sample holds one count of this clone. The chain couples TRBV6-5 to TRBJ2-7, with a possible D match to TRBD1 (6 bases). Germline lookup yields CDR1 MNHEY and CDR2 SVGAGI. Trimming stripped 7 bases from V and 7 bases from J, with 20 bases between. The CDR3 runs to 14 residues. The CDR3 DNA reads TGTGCCAGCAAACCGGGACAACTAAAGAGAGAGCAGTACTTC. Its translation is CASKPGQLKREQYF.

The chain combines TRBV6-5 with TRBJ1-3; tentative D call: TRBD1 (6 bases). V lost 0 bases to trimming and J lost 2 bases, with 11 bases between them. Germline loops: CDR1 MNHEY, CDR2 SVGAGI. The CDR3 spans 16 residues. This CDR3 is CASSYSTGMAGNTIYF. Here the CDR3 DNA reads TGTGCCAGCAGTTACTCCACAGGGATGGCTGGAAACACCATATATTTT.

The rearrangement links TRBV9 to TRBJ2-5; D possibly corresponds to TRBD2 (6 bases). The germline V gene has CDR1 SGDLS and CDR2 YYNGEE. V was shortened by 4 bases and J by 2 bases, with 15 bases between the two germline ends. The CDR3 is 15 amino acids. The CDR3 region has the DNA TGTGCCAGCAGCTTCACCGAGGGACTGCAAGAGACCCAGTACTTC. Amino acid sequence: CASSFTEGLQETQYF. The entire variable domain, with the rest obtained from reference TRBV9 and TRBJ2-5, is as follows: DSGVTQTPKHLITATGQRVTLRCSPRSGDLSVYWYQQSLDQGLQFLIQYYNGEERAKGNILERFSAQQFPDLHSELNLSSLELGDSALYFCASSFTEGLQETQYFGPGTRLLVL.

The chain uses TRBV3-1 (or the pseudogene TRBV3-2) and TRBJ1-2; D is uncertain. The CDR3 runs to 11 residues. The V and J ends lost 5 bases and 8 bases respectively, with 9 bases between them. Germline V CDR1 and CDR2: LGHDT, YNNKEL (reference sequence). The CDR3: CASSDTGGYTF. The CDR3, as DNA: TGTGCCAGCAGCGACACGGGAGGCTACACCTTC.

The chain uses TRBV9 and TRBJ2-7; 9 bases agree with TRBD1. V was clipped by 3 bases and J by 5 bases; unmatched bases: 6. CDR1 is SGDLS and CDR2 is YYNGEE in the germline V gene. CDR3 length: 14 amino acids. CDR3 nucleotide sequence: TGTGCCAGCAGCGGGACAGGGGCCGAAAACGAGCAGTACTTC. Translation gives CASSGTGAENEQYF. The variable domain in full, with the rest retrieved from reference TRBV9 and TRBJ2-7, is DSGVTQTPKHLITATGQRVTLRCSPRSGDLSVYWYQQSLDQGLQFLIQYYNGEERAKGNILERFSAQQFPDLHSELNLSSLELGDSALYFCASSGTGAENEQYFGPGTRLTVT.

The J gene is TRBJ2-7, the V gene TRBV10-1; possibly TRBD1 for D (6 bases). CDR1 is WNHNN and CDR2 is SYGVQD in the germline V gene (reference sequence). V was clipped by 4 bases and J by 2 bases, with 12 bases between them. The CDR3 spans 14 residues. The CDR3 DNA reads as TGCGCCAGCAGTGGGGGGACACGACCCTACGAGCAGTACTTC. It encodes CASSGGTRPYEQYF.

Written as DNA, the CDR3 is TGTGCCAGCGACAGGGGTCAAGGGCCCCAGCATTTT. This gives the protein CASDRGQGPQHF. The rearrangement joins TRBV2 to TRBJ1-5, with 8 bases fitting TRBD1. This CDR3 comprises 12 residues. Germline V gives CDR1 SNHLY, CDR2 FYNNEI. The V segment lost 8 bases and the J segment 9 bases; nucleotides outside the gene matches: 6.

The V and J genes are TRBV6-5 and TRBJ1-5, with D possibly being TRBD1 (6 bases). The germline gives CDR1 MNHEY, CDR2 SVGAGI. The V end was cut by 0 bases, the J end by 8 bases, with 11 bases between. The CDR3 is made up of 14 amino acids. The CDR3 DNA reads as TGTGCCAGCAGTTACTCGGGGGCGCAGGAGCCCCAGCATTTT. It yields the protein CASSYSGAQEPQHF.

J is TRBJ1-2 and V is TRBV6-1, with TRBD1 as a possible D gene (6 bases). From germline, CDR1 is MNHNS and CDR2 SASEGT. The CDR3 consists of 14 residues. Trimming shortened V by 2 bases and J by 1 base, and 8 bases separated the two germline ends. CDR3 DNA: TGTGCCAGCAGTGAAACAGGGATTAACTATGGCTACACCTTC. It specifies CASSETGINYGYTF.

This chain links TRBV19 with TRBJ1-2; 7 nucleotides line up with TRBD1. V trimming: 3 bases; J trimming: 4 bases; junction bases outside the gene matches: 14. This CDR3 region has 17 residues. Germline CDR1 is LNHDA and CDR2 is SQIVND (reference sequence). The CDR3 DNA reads TGTGCCAGTAGTATGAAGTCGCTAGGGCAGGGGGGCTATGGCTACACCTTC. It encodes CASSMKSLGQGGYGYTF.

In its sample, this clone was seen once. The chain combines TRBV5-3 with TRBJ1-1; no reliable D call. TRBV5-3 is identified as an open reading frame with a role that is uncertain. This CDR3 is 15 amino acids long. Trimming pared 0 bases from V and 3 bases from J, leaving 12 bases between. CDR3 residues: CARSLGSVIHTEAFF. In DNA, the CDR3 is TGTGCCAGAAGCTTGGGGTCAGTGATACACACTGAAGCTTTCTTT.

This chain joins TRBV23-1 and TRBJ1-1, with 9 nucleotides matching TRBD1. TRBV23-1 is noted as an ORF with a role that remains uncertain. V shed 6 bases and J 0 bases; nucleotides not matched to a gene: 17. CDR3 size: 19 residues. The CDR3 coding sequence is TGCGCCAGCAGACAGGTTAACGCCGGGACAGGGAAGATGAACACTGAAGCTTTCTTT. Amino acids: CASRQVNAGTGKMNTEAFF.

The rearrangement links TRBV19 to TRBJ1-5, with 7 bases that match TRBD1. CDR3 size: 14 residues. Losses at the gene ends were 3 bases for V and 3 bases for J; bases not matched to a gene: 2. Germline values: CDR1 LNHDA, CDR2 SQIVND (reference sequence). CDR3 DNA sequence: TGTGCCAGTAGTATGACAGGGTTCAATCAGCCCCAGCATTTT. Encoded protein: CASSMTGFNQPQHF.

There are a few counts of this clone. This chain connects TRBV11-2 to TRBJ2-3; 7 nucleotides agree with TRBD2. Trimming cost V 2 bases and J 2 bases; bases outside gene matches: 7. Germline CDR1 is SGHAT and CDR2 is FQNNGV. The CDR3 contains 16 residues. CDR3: CASSLSGGGHTDTQYF. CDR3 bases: TGTGCCAGCAGCTTATCGGGCGGGGGTCACACAGATACGCAGTATTTT.

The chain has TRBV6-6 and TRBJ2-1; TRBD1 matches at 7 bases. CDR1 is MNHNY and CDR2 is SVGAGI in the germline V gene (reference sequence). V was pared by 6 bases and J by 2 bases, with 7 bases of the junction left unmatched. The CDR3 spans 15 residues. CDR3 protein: CASRTGLGPYNEQFF. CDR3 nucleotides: TGTGCCAGCAGGACAGGGCTGGGTCCCTACAATGAGCAGTTCTTC.

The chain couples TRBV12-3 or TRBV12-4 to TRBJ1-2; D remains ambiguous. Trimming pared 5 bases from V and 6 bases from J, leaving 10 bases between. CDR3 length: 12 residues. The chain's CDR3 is CASSQERNGYTF. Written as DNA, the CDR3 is TGTGCCAGCAGTCAGGAAAGAAATGGCTACACCTTC.

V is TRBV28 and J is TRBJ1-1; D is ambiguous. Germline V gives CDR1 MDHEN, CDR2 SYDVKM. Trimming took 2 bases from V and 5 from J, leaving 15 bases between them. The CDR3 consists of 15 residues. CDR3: CASSLPGGRSTEAFF. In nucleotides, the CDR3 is TGTGCCAGCAGTTTACCCGGAGGGAGGAGTACTGAAGCTTTCTTT.

Here the CDR3 reads CAINEGETSTDTQYF. CDR3 nucleotide sequence: TGTGCCATCAACGAGGGGGAAACTAGCACAGATACGCAGTATTTT. The chain carries TRBV10-3 and TRBJ2-3; a weak D match, TRBD1 (6 bases). The CDR3 has 15 amino acids. With 7 bases removed from V and 0 bases from J, the gap between germline ends came to 14 bases. Germline assignment: CDR1 ENHRY and CDR2 SYGVKD.

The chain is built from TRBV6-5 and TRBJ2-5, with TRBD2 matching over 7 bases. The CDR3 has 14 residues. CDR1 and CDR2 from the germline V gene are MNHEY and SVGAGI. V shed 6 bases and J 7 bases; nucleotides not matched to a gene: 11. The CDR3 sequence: CASSPDGGRMTQYF. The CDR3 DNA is TGTGCCAGCAGCCCGGACGGGGGGAGGATGACCCAGTACTTC.

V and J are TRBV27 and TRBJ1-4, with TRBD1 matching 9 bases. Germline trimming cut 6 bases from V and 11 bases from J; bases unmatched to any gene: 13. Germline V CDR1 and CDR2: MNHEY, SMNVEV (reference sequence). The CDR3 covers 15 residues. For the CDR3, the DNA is TGTGCCAGCAGCAACGCCGGGACAGGGTCTGACAAACTGTTTTTT. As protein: CASSNAGTGSDKLFF.

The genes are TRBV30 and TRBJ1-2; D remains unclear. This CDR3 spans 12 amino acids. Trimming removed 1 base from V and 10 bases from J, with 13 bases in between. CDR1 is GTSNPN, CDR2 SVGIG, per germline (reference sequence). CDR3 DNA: TGTGCCTGGAGTGGATCAAGTCAGATCTACACCTTC. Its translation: CAWSGSSQIYTF.